These 17 T cell receptor beta chains share one sample of origin, sequenced in a study of cytomegalovirus exposure and HLA in healthy donors. Clones were read by immunoSEQ multiplex PCR, and TCRdb kept only the in-frame ones, dropping some. This table has hundreds of thousands of clones, around four fifths appearing once. The sample consisted of PBMCs. These receptors originate from a woman aged 18-30 years in good health and CMV-seronegative.

V is TRBV28 and J is TRBJ1-4; a possible D gene is TRBD1 (6 bases). The CDR3 covers 14 residues. Germline V gives CDR1 MDHEN, CDR2 SYDVKM. V was pared by 7 bases and J by 6 bases, with 15 bases between. CDR3 residues: CASTLQGRDEKLFF. Here the CDR3 DNA reads TGTGCCAGCACCTTACAGGGAAGGGATGAAAAACTGTTTTTT.

This sequence joins TRBV4-1 and TRBJ2-6; D is unresolved. Between the trimmed V and J ends, which lost 1 base and 0 bases, there was a span of 16 bases. This CDR3 has 19 residues. CDR1 is MGHRA, CDR2 YSYEKL, per germline. Here the CDR3 reads CASSQGTLPKFSGANVLTF. The CDR3 DNA is TGCGCCAGCAGCCAAGGGACCCTCCCTAAATTCTCTGGGGCCAACGTCCTGACTTTC.

The V gene is TRBV28, the J gene TRBJ1-2, with a possible D match to TRBD1 (5 bases). The germline V and J ends were trimmed by 5 bases and 5 bases, with 9 bases remaining between them. The CDR3 spans 12 residues. Germline CDR1 MDHEN, CDR2 SYDVKM. CDR3 nucleotide sequence: TGTGCCAGCAGTGGGGGGGGTTATGGCTACACCTTC. This sequence encodes CASSGGGYGYTF.

This chain connects TRBV11-2 to TRBJ1-2; possible D gene TRBD1, 6 bases. Germline V lookup: CDR1 SGHAT, CDR2 FQNNGV. The V end lost 5 bases, the J end lost 8 bases, and 18 bases lay between the germline ends. The length of the CDR3 is 14 residues. CDR3 DNA sequence: TGTGCCAGCAGCCGAGTGTACAGGGACGGCGGCTACACCTTC. Protein product: CASSRVYRDGGYTF.

The chain links TRBV6-6 to TRBJ1-1; D gene ambiguous. This CDR3 has 13 residues. Germline V gives CDR1 MNHNY, CDR2 SVGAGI (reference sequence). V was clipped by 7 bases and J by 2 bases, with 11 bases between them. CDR3 DNA sequence: TGTGCCAGCACCCTCCAGACTAACACTGAAGCTTTCTTT. This encodes CASTLQTNTEAFF.

The table lists this clone with a few counts. This rearrangement joins TRBV5-1 to TRBJ2-1, with a tentative D call TRBD1 (6 bases). CDR1 is SGHRS, CDR2 YFSETQ, per germline. The length of the CDR3 is 15 residues. The germline V and J ends were trimmed by 4 bases and 5 bases, with 16 bases remaining between them. CDR3 bases: TGCGCCAGCAGCGGGATAACAGGGACGGACAATGAGCAGTTCTTC. Its protein is CASSGITGTDNEQFF.

This sequence joins TRBV9 and TRBJ2-2; D is uncertain. The CDR3 is 16 residues long. Germline CDR1 and CDR2: SGDLS and YYNGEE. Between the trimmed V and J ends, which lost 0 bases and 1 base, there was a span of 10 bases. The chain's CDR3 is CASSVGVAENTGELFF. CDR3 DNA sequence: TGTGCCAGCAGCGTAGGGGTTGCGGAGAACACCGGGGAGCTGTTTTTT.

This clone was observed a handful of times. The chain carries TRBV11-2 and TRBJ1-6; 7 positions agree with TRBD1. The V segment lost 5 bases and the J segment 1 base; nucleotides outside the gene matches: 5. CDR3 size: 16 residues. CDR1 SGHAT and CDR2 FQNNGV come from the germline V gene. The CDR3 bases are TGTGCCAGCAGCCCCGAACAGGGGTCCTATAATTCACCCCTCCACTTT. Protein product: CASSPEQGSYNSPLHF.

The V gene is TRBV30, the J gene TRBJ1-2; possibly TRBD1 for D (5 bases). Trimming left V 2 bases short and J 4 bases short, with 14 bases between. CDR1 GTSNPN and CDR2 SVGIG come from the germline V gene (reference sequence). This CDR3 is 14 amino acids long. CDR3 nucleotide sequence: TGTGCCTGGAGTTTTGGGTGGCAGGGCTATGGCTACACCTTC. It encodes CAWSFGWQGYGYTF.

The rearrangement uses TRBV18 and TRBJ2-7; D is perhaps TRBD2 (5 bases). Deletions cut 4 bases from V and 1 base from J, with 26 bases between. CDR1 and CDR2 from the germline V gene are KGHSH and LQKENI. The CDR3 sequence is 19 residues long. CDR3 sequence reads: CASSRNPGSALARSYEQYF. For the CDR3, the DNA is TGTGCCAGCTCACGTAATCCGGGGTCAGCCCTCGCCCGTTCCTACGAGCAGTACTTC.

This clone showed up just a few times. The chain couples TRBV29-1 to TRBJ2-3; unclear D gene. Trimming took off 2 bases at V and 5 bases at J, with 5 bases between the two ends. Germline CDR1 and CDR2: SQVTM and ANQGSEA. This CDR3 comprises 11 residues. DNA for the CDR3: TGCAGCGTTGAACGAGTAGATACGCAGTATTTT. It specifies CSVERVDTQYF.

This rearrangement joins TRBV5-1 to TRBJ2-7; 12 bases are shared with TRBD2. The trim removed 4 bases at V and 4 bases at J, leaving 6 bases unmatched. Germline V lookup: CDR1 SGHRS, CDR2 YFSETQ. CDR3 length: 15 amino acids. For the CDR3, the DNA is TGCGCCAGCAGCCCCGGACTAGCGGGACGGTACGAGCAGTACTTC. The encoded protein is CASSPGLAGRYEQYF. Full variable domain (missing parts from reference TRBV5-1 and TRBJ2-7): KAGVTQTPRYLIKTRGQQVTLSCSPISGHRSVSWYQQTPGQGLQFLFEYFSETQRNKGNFPGRFSGRQFSNSRSEMNVSTLELGDSALYLCASSPGLAGRYEQYFGPGTRLTVT.

The V gene is TRBV27, the J gene TRBJ2-3; maybe TRBD1 (6 bases). V gave up 5 bases and J gave up 5 bases, with 23 bases separating them. CDR3 length: 17 amino acids. Germline V gene data show CDR1 as MNHEY and CDR2 as SMNVEV (reference sequence). CDR3 residues: CASSPRARQVQGDTQYF. CDR3 DNA: TGTGCCAGCAGTCCCCGTGCCCGACAGGTACAGGGAGATACGCAGTATTTT.

The chain couples TRBV28 to TRBJ1-1; D is possibly TRBD1 (5 bases). Trimming took off 7 bases at V and 2 bases at J, with 11 bases between the two ends. Per germline, CDR1 MDHEN and CDR2 SYDVKM. This CDR3 is built from 13 residues. DNA for the CDR3: TGTGCCAGCAAACGCGGGGGAAACACTGAAGCTTTCTTT. Its protein product is CASKRGGNTEAFF.

The CDR3, as DNA: TGTGCCAGCAGCTCCGGGACTTTCTATGGCTACACCTTC. The encoded protein is CASSSGTFYGYTF. The gene calls are TRBV7-9 and TRBJ1-2, with TRBD1 as a possible D gene (5 bases). In germline, CDR1 is SEHNR, CDR2 FQNEAQ (reference sequence). V lost 4 bases and J 4 bases, leaving 10 bases between the germline ends. CDR3 size: 13 residues.

V and J are TRBV7-2 and TRBJ1-3; 8 bases match TRBD1. The V gene's germline CDR1 is SGHTA and CDR2 FQGNSA. The CDR3 runs 17 residues. J lost 4 bases, V lost 1 base, and 9 bases had no gene match. The CDR3, as DNA: TGTGCCAGCAGCTTAGTGTCAGGGGGCACGAAAGGAAACACCATATATTTT. This codes for CASSLVSGGTKGNTIYF.

V gene TRBV19 combines with J gene TRBJ1-4; D is possibly TRBD1 (5 bases). Per germline, CDR1 LNHDA and CDR2 SQIVND (reference sequence). This CDR3 comprises 14 residues. V lost 7 bases to trimming and J lost 13 bases, with 22 bases between them. This CDR3 reads CASTTQGTRYRLFF. DNA of the CDR3: TGTGCCAGTACAACTCAGGGCACCCGGTATCGACTGTTTTTT.